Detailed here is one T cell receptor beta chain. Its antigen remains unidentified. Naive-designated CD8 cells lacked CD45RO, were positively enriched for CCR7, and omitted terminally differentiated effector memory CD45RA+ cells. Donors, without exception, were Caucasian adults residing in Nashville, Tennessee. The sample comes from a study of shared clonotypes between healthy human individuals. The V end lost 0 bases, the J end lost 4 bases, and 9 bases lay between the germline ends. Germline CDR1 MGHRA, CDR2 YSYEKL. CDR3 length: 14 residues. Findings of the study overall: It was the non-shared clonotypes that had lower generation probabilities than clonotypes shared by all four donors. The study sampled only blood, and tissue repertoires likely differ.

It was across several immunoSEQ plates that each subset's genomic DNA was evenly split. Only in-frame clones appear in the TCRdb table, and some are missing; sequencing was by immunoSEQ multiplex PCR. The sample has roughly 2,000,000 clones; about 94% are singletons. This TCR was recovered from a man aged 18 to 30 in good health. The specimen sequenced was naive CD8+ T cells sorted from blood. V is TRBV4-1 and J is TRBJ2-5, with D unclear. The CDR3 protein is CASSQDSQGETQYF. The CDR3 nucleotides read TGCGCCAGCAGCCAAGATTCCCAAGGAGAGACCCAGTACTTC.